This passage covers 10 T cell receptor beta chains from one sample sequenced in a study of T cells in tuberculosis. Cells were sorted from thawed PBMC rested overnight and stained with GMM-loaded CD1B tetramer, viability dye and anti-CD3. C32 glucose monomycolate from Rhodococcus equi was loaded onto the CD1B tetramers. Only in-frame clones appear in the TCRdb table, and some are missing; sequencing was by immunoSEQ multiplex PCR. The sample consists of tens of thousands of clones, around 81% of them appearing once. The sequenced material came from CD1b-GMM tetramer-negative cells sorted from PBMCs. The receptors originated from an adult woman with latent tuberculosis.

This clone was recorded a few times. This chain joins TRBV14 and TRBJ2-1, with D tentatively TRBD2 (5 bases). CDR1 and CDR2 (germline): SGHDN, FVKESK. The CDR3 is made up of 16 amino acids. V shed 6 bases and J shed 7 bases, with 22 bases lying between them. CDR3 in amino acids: CASSDNWRPLVNEQFF. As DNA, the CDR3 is TGTGCCAGCAGTGACAATTGGCGCCCACTAGTGAATGAGCAGTTCTTC. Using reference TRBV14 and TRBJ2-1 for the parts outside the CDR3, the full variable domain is EAGVTQFPSHSVIEKGQTVTLRCDPISGHDNLYWYRRVMGKEIKFLLHFVKESKQDESGMPNNRFLAERTGGTYSTLKVQPAELEDSGVYFCASSDNWRPLVNEQFFGPGTRLTVL.

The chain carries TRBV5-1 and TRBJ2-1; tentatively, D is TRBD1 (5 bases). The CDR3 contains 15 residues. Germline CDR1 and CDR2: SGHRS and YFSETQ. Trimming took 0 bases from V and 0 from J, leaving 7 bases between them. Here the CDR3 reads CASSLGQGSYNEQFF. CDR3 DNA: TGCGCCAGCAGCTTGGGGCAGGGCTCCTACAATGAGCAGTTCTTC.

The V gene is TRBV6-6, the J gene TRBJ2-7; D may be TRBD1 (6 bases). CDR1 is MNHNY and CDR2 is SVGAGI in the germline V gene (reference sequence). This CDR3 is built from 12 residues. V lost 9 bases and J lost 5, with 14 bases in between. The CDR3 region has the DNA TGTGCCAGTTCAGGGGCCGGCCACGAGCAGTACTTC. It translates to CASSGAGHEQYF.

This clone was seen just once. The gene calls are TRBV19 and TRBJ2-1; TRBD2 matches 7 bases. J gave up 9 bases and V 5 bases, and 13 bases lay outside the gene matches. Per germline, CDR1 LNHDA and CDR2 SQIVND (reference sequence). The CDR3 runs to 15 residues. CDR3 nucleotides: TGTGCCAGTAGTCTATCGGGGACTAAGTTAATTGAGCAGTTCTTC. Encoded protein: CASSLSGTKLIEQFF.

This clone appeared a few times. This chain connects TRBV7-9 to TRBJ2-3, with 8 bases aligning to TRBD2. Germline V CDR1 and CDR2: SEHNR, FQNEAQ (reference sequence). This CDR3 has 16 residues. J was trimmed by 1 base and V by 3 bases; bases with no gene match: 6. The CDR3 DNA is TGTGCCAGCAGCTTCGGAGCGGGAGAGGGCACAGATACGCAGTATTTT. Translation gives CASSFGAGEGTDTQYF.

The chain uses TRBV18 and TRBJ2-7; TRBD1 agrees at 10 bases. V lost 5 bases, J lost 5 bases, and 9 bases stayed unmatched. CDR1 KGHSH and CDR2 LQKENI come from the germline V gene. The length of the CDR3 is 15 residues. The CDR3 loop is CASSTDRGRPHEQYF. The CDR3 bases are TGTGCCAGCTCAACCGACAGGGGGCGCCCCCACGAGCAGTACTTC.

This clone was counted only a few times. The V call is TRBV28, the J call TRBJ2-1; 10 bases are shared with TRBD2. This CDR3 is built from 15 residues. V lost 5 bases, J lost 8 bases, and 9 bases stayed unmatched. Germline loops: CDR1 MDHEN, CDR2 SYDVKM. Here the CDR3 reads CASSPGGAGGDEQFF. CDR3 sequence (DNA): TGTGCCAGCAGTCCCGGGGGAGCGGGGGGGGATGAGCAGTTCTTC.

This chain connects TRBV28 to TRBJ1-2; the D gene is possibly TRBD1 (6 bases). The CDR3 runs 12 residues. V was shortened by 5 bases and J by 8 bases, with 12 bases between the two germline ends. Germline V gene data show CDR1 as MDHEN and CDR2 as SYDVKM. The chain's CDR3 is CASSPGGGGYTF. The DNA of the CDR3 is TGTGCCAGCAGTCCCGGGGGGGGCGGCTACACCTTC.

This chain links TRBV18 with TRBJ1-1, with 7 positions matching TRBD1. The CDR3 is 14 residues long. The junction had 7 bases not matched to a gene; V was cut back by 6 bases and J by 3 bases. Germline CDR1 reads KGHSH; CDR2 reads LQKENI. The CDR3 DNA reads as TGTGCCAGCTCGCGCGGACAGGCGGACACTGAAGCTTTCTTT. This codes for CASSRGQADTEAFF.

The CDR3, as DNA: TGTGCCAGCAGCGTCCGACAGGGCACAGATACGCAGTATTTT. The encoded protein is CASSVRQGTDTQYF. V is TRBV9 and J is TRBJ2-3, with a possible D match to TRBD1 (6 bases). This CDR3 comprises 14 residues. The ends were cut back, 2 bases at V and 1 base at J, with 8 bases in the middle. Germline loops: CDR1 SGDLS, CDR2 YYNGEE. Using reference TRBV9 and TRBJ2-3 for the parts outside the CDR3, the full variable domain is DSGVTQTPKHLITATGQRVTLRCSPRSGDLSVYWYQQSLDQGLQFLIQYYNGEERAKGNILERFSAQQFPDLHSELNLSSLELGDSALYFCASSVRQGTDTQYFGPGTRLTVL.